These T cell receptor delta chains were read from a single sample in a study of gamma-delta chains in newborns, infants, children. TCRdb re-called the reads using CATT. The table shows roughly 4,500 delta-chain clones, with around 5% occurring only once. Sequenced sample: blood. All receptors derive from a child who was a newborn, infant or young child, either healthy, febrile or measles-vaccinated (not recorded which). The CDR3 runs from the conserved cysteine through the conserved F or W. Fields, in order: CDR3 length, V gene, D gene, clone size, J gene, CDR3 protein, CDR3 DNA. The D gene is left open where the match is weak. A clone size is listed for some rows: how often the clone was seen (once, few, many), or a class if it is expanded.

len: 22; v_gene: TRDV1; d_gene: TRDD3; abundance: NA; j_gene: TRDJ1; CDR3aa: CALGERRPPGDTGIRGTDKLIF; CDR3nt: TGTGCTCTTGGGGAACGTCGTCCACCTGGGGATACGGGGATACGCGGGACCGATAAACTCATCTTT
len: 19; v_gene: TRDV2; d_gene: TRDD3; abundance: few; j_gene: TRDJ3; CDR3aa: CACDTVGMGDSWDTRQMFF; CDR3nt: TGTGCCTGTGACACCGTCGGGATGGGGGACTCCTGGGACACCCGACAGATGTTTTTC
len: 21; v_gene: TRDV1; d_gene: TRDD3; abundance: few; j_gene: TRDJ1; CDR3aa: CALGEPFQSVLGDTWTDKLIF; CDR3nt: TGTGCTCTTGGGGAACCCTTCCAAAGTGTACTGGGGGATACGTGGACCGATAAACTCATCTTT
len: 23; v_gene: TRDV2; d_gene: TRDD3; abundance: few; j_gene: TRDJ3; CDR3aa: CACDSGGLLGASSSSWDTRQMFF; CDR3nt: TGTGCCTGTGACAGCGGAGGTCTACTGGGGGCCTCGTCAAGCTCCTGGGACACCCGACAGATGTTTTTC
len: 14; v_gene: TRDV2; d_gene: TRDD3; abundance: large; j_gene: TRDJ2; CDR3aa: CACDTVGGSAQLFF; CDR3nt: TGTGCCTGTGACACCGTCGGGGGATCTGCACAACTCTTCTTT
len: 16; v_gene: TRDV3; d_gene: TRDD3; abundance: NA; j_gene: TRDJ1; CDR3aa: CAFSAGGYLYTDKLIF; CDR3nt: TGTGCCTTTAGCGCTGGGGGATACCTGTACACCGATAAACTCATCTTT
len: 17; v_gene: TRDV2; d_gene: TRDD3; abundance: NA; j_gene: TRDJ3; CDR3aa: CACDSLGDPRDTRQMFF; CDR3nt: TGTGCCTGTGACAGCCTGGGGGATCCCCGGGACACCCGACAGATGTTTTTC
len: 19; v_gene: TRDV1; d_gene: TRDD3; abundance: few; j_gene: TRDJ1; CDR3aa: CALGAAIPSDGGYPDKLIF; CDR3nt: TGTGCTCTTGGGGCTGCCATTCCTTCGGATGGGGGATACCCCGATAAACTCATCTTT
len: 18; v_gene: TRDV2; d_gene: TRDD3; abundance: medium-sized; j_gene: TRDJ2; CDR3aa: CACDTVLGDIALTAQLFF; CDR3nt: TGTGCCTGTGACACCGTACTGGGGGATATAGCTTTGACAGCACAACTCTTCTTT
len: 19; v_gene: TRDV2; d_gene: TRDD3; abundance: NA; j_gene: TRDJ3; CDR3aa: CACDRPLGIGSWDTRQMFF; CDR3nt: TGTGCCTGTGACAGACCCTTGGGGATAGGGTCGTGGGACACCCGACAGATGTTTTTC
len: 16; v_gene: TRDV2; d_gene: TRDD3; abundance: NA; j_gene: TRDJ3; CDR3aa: CACDTVGDWDTRQIFF; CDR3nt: TGTGCCTGTGACACCGTGGGGGATTGGGACACCCGACAGATATTTTTC
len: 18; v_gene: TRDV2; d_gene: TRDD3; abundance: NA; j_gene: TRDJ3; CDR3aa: CACDVLGDTAWDTRQMFF; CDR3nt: TGTGCCTGTGACGTACTGGGGGATACCGCCTGGGACACCCGACAGATGTTTTTC
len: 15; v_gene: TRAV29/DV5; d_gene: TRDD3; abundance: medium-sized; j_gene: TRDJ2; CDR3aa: CAARNWGILTAQLFF; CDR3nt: TGTGCAGCAAGGAACTGGGGGATCTTGACAGCACAACTCTTCTTT